This is a list of T cell receptor beta chains from one sample in a study of blood T cell repertoires in COVID-19. Only in-frame clones appear in the TCRdb table, and some are missing; sequencing was by immunoSEQ multiplex PCR. Among some 180,000 clones listed, around 85% were seen once. Sequencing was done on a sample of PBMCs or T cells enriched from blood (not recorded which). The origin of the receptors is a middle-aged man who had recovered from COVID-19. Both conserved end residues are part of each CDR3. The order of the fields is J gene, V gene, CDR3 protein.

TRBJ2-1 | TRBV5-1 | CASNRGMGDEQFF
TRBJ1-1 | TRBV27 | CASSLSGGITEAFF
TRBJ1-3 | TRBV3-1/TRBV3-2 | CASSPYQGSSGNTIYF
TRBJ2-3 | TRBV5-1 | CASSRTGDGTDTQYF
TRBJ2-5 | TRBV7-6 | CASSRQETQYF
TRBJ1-1 | TRBV9 | CASSAGGGGLGAFF
TRBJ1-5 | TRBV28 | CASSPGGVDQPQHF
TRBJ2-7 | TRBV5-1 | CASSLSSSSYEQYF
TRBJ1-4 | TRBV7-8 | CASSSSPGTDNEKLFF
TRBJ1-2 | TRBV4-1 | CASSQAQGAGGYTF
TRBJ1-5 | TRBV2 | CASSGGDQPQHF
TRBJ1-5 | TRBV6-2/TRBV6-3 | CASSSQWSRTGGRQPQHF
TRBJ2-7 | TRBV2 | CASSRDTSYEQYF
TRBJ2-5 | TRBV10-2 | CASSVRGGGTSGQETQYF
TRBJ2-1 | TRBV7-9 | CASSFGTSGAYNEQFF
TRBJ1-4 | TRBV28 | CASTVVTTNEKLFF
TRBJ2-7 | TRBV28 | CASSTQGETWEQYF
TRBJ1-2 | TRBV29-1 | CSVVRTGIYGYTF
TRBJ1-6 | TRBV24-1 | CATPGDSVDNSPLHF
TRBJ2-5 | TRBV19 | CASSFSSGSLIQYF
TRBJ1-2 | TRBV29-1 | CSVLGQNYGYTF
TRBJ2-7 | TRBV29-1 | CSVGAAGGRYEQYF
TRBJ1-1 | TRBV11-2 | CASSLVPGGTEAFF
TRBJ1-4 | TRBV19 | CASSIWSTRDNEKLFF
TRBJ2-1 | TRBV9 | CASSSGVASYNEQFF
TRBJ2-1 | TRBV27 | CASSLLKQGLYNEQFF
TRBJ1-3 | TRBV9 | CASSVEGGHSGNTIYF
TRBJ2-5 | TRBV6-5 | CASNVHLKETQYF
TRBJ1-6 | TRBV9 | CASSTGQGNSPLHF
TRBJ2-7 | TRBV6-5 | CASSLTWARVDEQYF
TRBJ1-4 | TRBV2 | CASNLPGQAHEKLFF
TRBJ1-2 | TRBV5-1 | CASSLPRGSSDGYTF
TRBJ2-7 | TRBV5-1 | CASSLVGGYEQYF
TRBJ1-5 | TRBV2 | CASSPDSAPSAQHF
TRBJ1-6 | TRBV11-2 | CASRLPTANSPLHF
TRBJ1-5 | TRBV19 | CASSIPREDHQPQHF